The 30 T cell receptor beta chains below all came from one sample that was sequenced in a study of shared clonotypes between healthy human individuals. Method: immunoSEQ multiplex PCR; TCRdb's copy keeps in-frame clones and lacks some. The profile shows roughly 500,000 clones, more than 95% of them singletons. Specimen: naive CD4+ T cells sorted from blood. Subset here: CD45RA+ positively selected. These receptors were taken from a woman younger than 45 in good health.

For the CDR3, the DNA is TGTGCCAGCAGTTTATCAGGGGAGGTCTATGGCTACACCTTC. Protein product: CASSLSGEVYGYTF. This chain connects TRBV27 to TRBJ1-2; possibly TRBD1 for D (5 bases). Germline V gene sequence: CDR1 MNHEY, CDR2 SMNVEV (reference sequence). The ends were cut back, 0 bases at V and 4 bases at J, with 9 bases in the middle. The CDR3 loop spans 14 amino acids.

The rearrangement joins TRBV19 to TRBJ2-2; D not resolved. The CDR3 totals 13 residues. The V gene's germline CDR1 is LNHDA and CDR2 SQIVND (reference sequence). The V end was cut by 4 bases, the J end by 4 bases, with 7 bases between. The CDR3 nucleotides read TGTGCCAGTAGTAGGCAGACCACCGGGGAGCTGTTTTTT. It translates to CASSRQTTGELFF.

The gene calls are TRBV5-6 and TRBJ2-3; no reliable D call. Trimming removed 1 base from V and 0 bases from J, with 15 bases in between. Germline loops: CDR1 SGHDT, CDR2 YYEEEE. The CDR3 is 17 amino acids. As DNA, the CDR3 is TGTGCCAGCAGCTTGTTTCAGACAACAGCTAGCACAGATACGCAGTATTTT. Amino acid sequence: CASSLFQTTASTDTQYF. The whole variable domain, filled in from reference TRBV5-6 and TRBJ2-3, reads DAGVTQSPTHLIKTRGQQVTLRCSPKSGHDTVSWYQQALGQGPQFIFQYYEEEERQRGNFPDRFSGHQFPNYSSELNVNALLLGDSALYLCASSLFQTTASTDTQYFGPGTRLTVL.

The chain is built from TRBV4-1 and TRBJ1-1; D is possibly TRBD1 (5 bases). The CDR3 has 15 amino acids. V lost 4 bases and J 10 bases, leaving 22 bases between the germline ends. The germline gives CDR1 MGHRA, CDR2 YSYEKL. CDR3 region: CASSRSRAPEGRAFF. The DNA for the CDR3 is TGCGCCAGCAGCCGATCTCGGGCCCCGGAGGGGAGAGCTTTCTTT.

The chain couples TRBV27 to TRBJ2-7; tentative D call: TRBD2 (6 bases). V was cut by 6 bases and J by 5 bases, with 17 bases left in between. Germline-derived CDR1 and CDR2 are MNHEY and SMNVEV (reference sequence). The CDR3 runs to 14 residues. This chain's CDR3 is CASSLRGKGDEQYF. The CDR3 DNA sequence: TGTGCCAGCAGCTTACGCGGGAAGGGCGACGAGCAGTACTTC.

This chain connects TRBV6-5 to TRBJ2-3; D uncertain. Trimming took off 5 bases at V and 3 bases at J, with 12 bases between the two ends. The CDR3 runs to 14 residues. Germline V lookup: CDR1 MNHEY, CDR2 SVGAGI. The CDR3 is CASSLRLETDTQYF. In DNA form, the CDR3 reads TGTGCCAGCAGTCTCAGGTTGGAGACAGATACGCAGTATTTT.

The chain links TRBV5-1 to TRBJ2-2, with TRBD2 matching over 10 bases. Germline-derived CDR1 and CDR2 are SGHRS and YFSETQ. Trimming cost V 7 bases and J 7 bases; bases outside gene matches: 13. CDR3 length equals 16 residues. The CDR3 protein is CASSGLLAGVSGELFF. CDR3 DNA sequence: TGCGCCAGCTCGGGTCTTCTAGCGGGAGTTAGCGGGGAGCTGTTTTTT.

The gene calls are TRBV6-5 and TRBJ2-6; D might be TRBD1 or TRBD2, each matching 5 bases. Trimming left V 2 bases short and J 4 bases short, with 9 bases between. This CDR3 is 15 amino acids long. The germline V gene has CDR1 MNHEY and CDR2 SVGAGI. This CDR3 reads CASSYEGTGANVLTF. Written as DNA, the CDR3 is TGTGCCAGCAGTTACGAGGGGACCGGGGCCAACGTCCTGACTTTC.

This clone was found a few times. This chain joins TRBV18 and TRBJ2-2; D is uncertain. Looked up from germline, CDR1 is KGHSH and CDR2 is LQKENI. The CDR3 runs to 15 residues. Trimming took off 3 bases at V and 1 base at J, with 9 bases between the two ends. CDR3 residues: CASSPDLRNTGELFF. CDR3 coding DNA: TGTGCCAGCTCACCTGATCTGAGGAACACCGGGGAGCTGTTTTTT.

The chain couples TRBV11-2 to TRBJ2-3; 10 positions agree with TRBD2. J lost 6 bases, V lost 5 bases, and 11 bases had no gene match. The CDR3 loop spans 16 amino acids. In germline, CDR1 is SGHAT, CDR2 FQNNGV. CDR3 DNA sequence: TGTGCCAGCAGCCCGACCAGCGGGAGGGCCCGGGATACGCAGTATTTT. This codes for CASSPTSGRARDTQYF. The complete variable domain, with remaining parts taken from reference TRBV11-2 and TRBJ2-3, reads EAGVAQSPRYKIIEKRQSVAFWCNPISGHATLYWYQQILGQGPKLLIQFQNNGVVDDSQLPKDRFSAERLKGVDSTLKIQPAKLEDSAVYLCASSPTSGRARDTQYFGPGTRLTVL.

The rearrangement links TRBV6-5 to TRBJ2-7, with a weak D call TRBD1 (6 bases). The V and J ends lost 2 bases and 0 bases respectively, with 8 bases between them. The CDR3 is 14 residues long. Per germline, CDR1 MNHEY and CDR2 SVGAGI. CDR3 in DNA: TGTGCCAGCAGTTACCGGGACAACTCCTACGAGCAGTACTTC. This sequence encodes CASSYRDNSYEQYF.

The chain employs TRBV28 and TRBJ1-5; weak D call: TRBD1 (5 bases). V lost 6 bases, J lost 7 bases, and 22 bases lay in between. Looked up from germline, CDR1 is MDHEN and CDR2 is SYDVKM. There are 16 residues in the CDR3. CDR3 region: CASRPIRGSKGQPQHF. The CDR3 DNA is TGTGCCAGCAGACCCATACGGGGAAGTAAGGGGCAGCCCCAGCATTTT.

The V and J genes are TRBV27 and TRBJ2-5, with 10 bases lining up with TRBD2. V lost 6 bases, J lost 8 bases, and 6 bases stayed unmatched. The CDR3 has 13 residues. Germline CDR1 reads MNHEY; CDR2 reads SMNVEV (reference sequence). CDR3 in DNA: TGTGCCAGCAGCCCTACTAGCGGGGCTACCCAGTACTTC. As protein: CASSPTSGATQYF.

The chain joins TRBV7-3 to TRBJ2-1, with D possibly TRBD2 on 6 matching bases. Trimming shortened V by 0 bases and J by 9 bases, and 15 bases separated the two germline ends. The CDR3 length is 15 residues. The germline V gene encodes CDR1 SGHTA and CDR2 FQGTGA. This CDR3 reads CASSLTPTRTTEQFF. DNA of the CDR3: TGTGCCAGCAGCTTAACGCCCACCAGGACTACTGAGCAGTTCTTC.

The CDR3 reads CATSRDKAGPTEAFF. The CDR3 nucleotides read TGTGCCACCAGCAGAGATAAGGCAGGCCCCACTGAAGCTTTCTTT. This chain links TRBV15 with TRBJ1-1, with no clear D. The CDR3 extends over 15 amino acids. From germline, CDR1 is LNHNV and CDR2 YYDKDF (reference sequence). Trimming took off 0 bases at V and 4 bases at J, with 12 bases between the two ends.

The chain is built from TRBV10-3 and TRBJ1-2; D ambiguous. The CDR3 has 15 residues. V was trimmed by 6 bases and J by 6 bases, leaving 20 bases between them. Germline V CDR1 and CDR2: ENHRY, SYGVKD. The CDR3 here is CAISDLGVEGHGYTF. The CDR3 region has the DNA TGTGCCATCAGCGACCTAGGAGTGGAGGGCCATGGCTACACCTTC.

This chain joins TRBV9 and TRBJ1-4; 7 bases map to TRBD1. This CDR3 is built from 13 residues. V lost 3 bases, J lost 8 bases, and 4 bases stayed unmatched. CDR1 and CDR2 (germline): SGDLS, YYNGEE. The CDR3 region is CASSATGEEKLFF. CDR3 DNA: TGTGCCAGCAGCGCTACAGGGGAAGAAAAACTGTTTTTT.

The chain links TRBV11-2 to TRBJ2-3, with 8 bases fitting TRBD2. This CDR3 is 14 amino acids long. V was pared by 8 bases and J by 2 bases, with 6 bases of the junction left unmatched. The V gene's germline CDR1 is SGHAT and CDR2 FQNNGV. CDR3 DNA sequence: TGTGCCAGCGATCGGGAGGGCACCACAGATACGCAGTATTTT. It encodes CASDREGTTDTQYF.

The CDR3 region is CASSSLIGPYEQYF. Written as DNA, the CDR3 is TGTGCCAGCAGCTCGTTGATAGGGCCCTACGAGCAGTACTTC. The rearrangement joins TRBV7-2 to TRBJ2-7; D gene uncertain. Germline CDR1 and CDR2: SGHTA and FQGNSA. The CDR3 totals 14 residues. The V gene lost 4 bases and the J gene lost 2 bases, with 12 bases spanning the gap.

V gene TRBV18 combines with J gene TRBJ1-5, with D hard to call. The germline CDR1 and CDR2 sequences are KGHSH and LQKENI. The CDR3 runs 15 residues. V dropped 2 bases and J dropped 0 bases, with 8 bases sitting between them. The DNA for the CDR3 is TGTGCCAGCTCACCATATGGAAATAGCAATCAGCCCCAGCATTTT. The encoded protein is CASSPYGNSNQPQHF.

The V and J genes are TRBV5-1 and TRBJ2-3; 12 bases match TRBD1. The CDR3 consists of 14 residues. The junction had 2 bases not matched to a gene; V was cut back by 4 bases and J by 5 bases. Germline CDR1 and CDR2: SGHRS and YFSETQ. CDR3 DNA sequence: TGCGCCAGCAGCAGGGACAGGGGGCAAGATACGCAGTATTTT. It specifies CASSRDRGQDTQYF.

This chain joins TRBV11-3 and TRBJ2-2; D gene uncertain. V was pared by 0 bases and J by 7 bases, with 9 bases between. Germline V gene lookup returns CDR1 SGHNT and CDR2 YENEEA. The CDR3 runs to 14 residues. The CDR3 loop is CASSLDPVGGELFF. Written as DNA, the CDR3 is TGTGCCAGCAGCTTAGATCCGGTAGGCGGGGAGCTGTTTTTT.

V usage is TRBV11-2 and J usage is TRBJ2-1; D is ambiguous. The length of the CDR3 is 15 residues. V was shortened by 3 bases and J by 0 bases, with 9 bases between the two germline ends. In germline, CDR1 is SGHAT, CDR2 FQNNGV. The CDR3 DNA is TGTGCCAGCAGCTTCCTGTCAAGCTCCTACAATGAGCAGTTCTTC. Protein: CASSFLSSSYNEQFF. The full variable domain, completed using reference TRBV11-2 and TRBJ2-1, is EAGVAQSPRYKIIEKRQSVAFWCNPISGHATLYWYQQILGQGPKLLIQFQNNGVVDDSQLPKDRFSAERLKGVDSTLKIQPAKLEDSAVYLCASSFLSSSYNEQFFGPGTRLTVL.

The V and J genes are TRBV6-1 and TRBJ1-2, with TRBD1 identical over 10 bases. Germline CDR1 is MNHNS and CDR2 is SASEGT. The CDR3 runs 15 residues. V lost 5 bases and J lost 4; bases outside the gene matches: 7. The CDR3 nucleotides read TGTGCCAGCAGTCCCGACAGGGGGCACGGCTATGGCTACACCTTC. Amino acids: CASSPDRGHGYGYTF.

The chain combines TRBV5-4 with TRBJ2-1; D unresolved. Trimming removed 0 bases from V and 0 bases from J, with 13 bases in between. CDR1 and CDR2 (germline): SGHNT, YYREEE (reference sequence). This CDR3 spans 17 amino acids. In DNA, the CDR3 is TGTGCCAGCAGCTTGGGTTCGTGGCGGAGCTCCTACAATGAGCAGTTCTTC. Amino acid sequence: CASSLGSWRSSYNEQFF.

The chain joins TRBV28 to TRBJ2-1; the D is unclear. The V gene lost 2 bases and the J gene lost 12 bases, with 11 bases spanning the gap. CDR1 and CDR2 (germline): MDHEN, SYDVKM. This CDR3 is 12 amino acids long. The CDR3 bases are TGTGCCAGCAGTTTAACGTTGAGAGGGCAGTTCTTC. Protein product: CASSLTLRGQFF.

V and J are TRBV5-1 and TRBJ2-3; D possibly corresponds to TRBD2 (6 bases). V lost 3 bases and J lost 3, with 26 bases in between. The CDR3 covers 19 residues. In germline, CDR1 is SGHRS, CDR2 YFSETQ. The CDR3 spells CASSSGLPEVVGGTDTQYF. In nucleotides, the CDR3 is TGCGCCAGCAGCTCGGGACTTCCTGAGGTAGTGGGGGGTACAGATACGCAGTATTTT.

The J gene is TRBJ1-1, the V gene TRBV6-1; D is ambiguous. This CDR3 is built from 13 residues. The V gene lost 1 base and the J gene lost 10 bases, with 13 bases spanning the gap. The germline CDR1 and CDR2 sequences are MNHNS and SASEGT. CDR3 residues: CASSEETLRGAFF. The CDR3 DNA follows: TGTGCCAGCAGTGAAGAGACCCTCCGGGGAGCTTTCTTT.

This chain connects TRBV5-6 to TRBJ2-7, with TRBD1 identical over 11 bases. This CDR3 spans 15 amino acids. V shed 0 bases and J 8 bases; nucleotides not matched to a gene: 7. Germline V lookup: CDR1 SGHDT, CDR2 YYEEEE. The CDR3 DNA reads as TGTGCCAGCAGCTTGGACCGGGACAGGGGGAAGAAGCAGTACTTC. Translating it yields CASSLDRDRGKKQYF.

This chain joins TRBV9 and TRBJ2-5; 10 nucleotides line up with TRBD1. Germline CDR1 is SGDLS and CDR2 is YYNGEE. The CDR3 loop spans 15 amino acids. The J segment lost 5 bases and the V segment lost 0 bases, leaving 4 bases of the junction unmatched. CDR3 region: CASSVADRGFETQYF. The CDR3 region has the DNA TGTGCCAGCAGCGTAGCGGACAGGGGGTTTGAGACCCAGTACTTC.